This passage covers 14 T cell receptor beta chains from one sample sequenced in a study of cytomegalovirus exposure and HLA in healthy donors. PCR primers comprised 60 Vbeta and 13 Jbeta primers. Sequencing was performed with immunoSEQ multiplex PCR; in TCRdb, only in-frame clones are kept and a portion is missing. The data show 210,000 or so clones, with about 85% seen just once and 0.24% held by the top ten. Input material: PBMCs. These receptors were collected from a girl aged 2-10 years in good health and CMV-seronegative.

The chain uses TRBV30 and TRBJ1-1, with 8 bases identical to TRBD1. V lost 0 bases to trimming and J lost 1 base; unmatched junction nucleotides: 1. The CDR3 has 14 amino acids. Germline V lookup: CDR1 GTSNPN, CDR2 SVGIG (reference sequence). The CDR3 DNA is TGTGCCTGGAGTGTTGGACAGGGGAACACTGAAGCTTTCTTT. It specifies CAWSVGQGNTEAFF.

The chain employs TRBV5-8 and TRBJ2-3; 9 nucleotides line up with TRBD2. The V gene end was trimmed by 0 bases and the J gene end by 0 bases; junction bases not matched to a gene: 2. CDR3 length equals 16 residues. The germline CDR1 and CDR2 sequences are SGHTS and YDEGEE. CDR3 nucleotides: TGTGCCAGCAGCTTGGCTAGCGGGACTAGCACAGATACGCAGTATTTT. It is translated as CASSLASGTSTDTQYF.

The V call is TRBV6-5, the J call TRBJ1-5; no clear D gene. The CDR3 has 14 amino acids. V lost 4 bases to trimming and J lost 3 bases, with 10 bases between them. The V gene's germline CDR1 is MNHEY and CDR2 SVGAGI. The CDR3 region is CASSSLPPNQPQHF. CDR3 in DNA: TGTGCCAGCAGTTCACTCCCCCCCAATCAGCCCCAGCATTTT.

This chain joins TRBV11-3 and TRBJ1-1; D is unresolved. Germline V gene lookup returns CDR1 SGHNT and CDR2 YENEEA. V lost 5 bases, J lost 1 base, and 8 bases lay in between. This CDR3 spans 13 amino acids. The CDR3, as DNA: TGTGCCAGCAGCCTCGACACGAACACTGAAGCTTTCTTT. Translated, it gives CASSLDTNTEAFF.

The V gene is TRBV6-5, the J gene TRBJ1-2; TRBD1 agrees at 9 bases. Trimming took 5 bases from V and 6 from J; bases not matched to a gene: 10. The germline gives CDR1 MNHEY, CDR2 SVGAGI. The CDR3 loop spans 15 amino acids. CDR3 residues: CASSPVWTGVHGYTF. The DNA for the CDR3 is TGTGCCAGCAGTCCCGTTTGGACAGGGGTTCATGGCTACACCTTC.

The genes are TRBV20-1 and TRBJ2-7, with D uncertain. CDR3 length equals 11 residues. Between the trimmed V and J ends, which lost 4 bases and 4 bases, there was a span of 8 bases. Germline assignment: CDR1 DFQATT and CDR2 SNEGSKA (reference sequence). CDR3 region: CSATDTYEQYF. The CDR3 nucleotides are TGCAGTGCTACTGACACTTACGAGCAGTACTTC.

Points on this clone: The sample has other DNA sequences that encode this CDR3 too. The chain has TRBV13 and TRBJ2-7, with TRBD2 identical over 11 bases. Trimming took 5 bases from V and 3 from J; bases not matched to a gene: 3. Looked up from germline, CDR1 is PRHDT and CDR2 is FYEKMQ (reference sequence). The CDR3 runs to 14 residues. The CDR3 bases are TGTGCCAGCAGCCTCGGGACTAGCGGCTACGAGCAGTACTTC. As protein: CASSLGTSGYEQYF.

CDR3 protein: CASSPKGAGASSGYTF. The CDR3 region has the DNA TGCGCCAGCAGCCCTAAAGGGGCAGGGGCCTCCAGTGGCTACACCTTC. V gene TRBV5-1 combines with J gene TRBJ1-2, with D maybe TRBD1 (6 bases). The germline V gene encodes CDR1 SGHRS and CDR2 YFSETQ. The CDR3 loop spans 16 amino acids. Trimming took 4 bases from V and 7 from J, leaving 23 bases between them.

This clone showed up just once. V usage is TRBV6-5 and J usage is TRBJ2-7; 9 bases align to TRBD1. Germline values: CDR1 MNHEY, CDR2 SVGAGI. The junction had 5 bases not matched to a gene; V was cut back by 4 bases and J by 7 bases. The CDR3 runs to 13 residues. The CDR3 loop is CASSLDRGDEQYF. The DNA of the CDR3 is TGTGCCAGCAGTTTGGACAGGGGTGATGAGCAGTACTTC.

The gene calls are TRBV19 and TRBJ1-1, with D perhaps TRBD1 (5 bases). The CDR3 contains 12 residues. V lost 3 bases to trimming and J lost 11 bases, with 13 bases between them. The germline gives CDR1 LNHDA, CDR2 SQIVND (reference sequence). The DNA of the CDR3 is TGTGCCAGTAGTATCGGTGCAGGGTGGGCTTTCTTT. Amino acid sequence: CASSIGAGWAFF. Drawing the rest from reference TRBV19 and TRBJ1-1, the complete variable domain is DGGITQSPKYLFRKEGQNVTLSCEQNLNHDAMYWYRQDPGQGLRLIYYSQIVNDFQKGDIAEGYSVSREKKESFPLTVTSAQKNPTAFYLCASSIGAGWAFFGQGTRLTVV.

The V and J genes are TRBV6-1 and TRBJ2-7; TRBD1 agrees at 7 bases. The CDR3 covers 14 residues. Germline-derived CDR1 and CDR2 are MNHNS and SASEGT. The ends lost 5 bases at V and 3 bases at J; junction bases unmatched: 7. CDR3 region: CASSMTGIYYEQYF. The DNA for the CDR3 is TGTGCCAGCAGTATGACAGGGATTTACTACGAGCAGTACTTC.

This chain links TRBV5-8 with TRBJ2-5; D unclear. Trimming shortened V by 2 bases and J by 5 bases, and 16 bases separated the two germline ends. The germline V gene has CDR1 SGHTS and CDR2 YDEGEE. The CDR3 loop spans 15 amino acids. CDR3 bases: TGTGCCAGCAGCTTTCGGCCTAGGCCCTGGGAGACCCAGTACTTC. It is translated as CASSFRPRPWETQYF.

The chain combines TRBV5-1 with TRBJ2-3; 9 positions match TRBD2. CDR3 length: 17 amino acids. Per the germline V gene, CDR1 is SGHRS and CDR2 is YFSETQ. J was trimmed by 4 bases and V by 6 bases; bases with no gene match: 15. The CDR3 reads CASTPGLGSSGADTQYF. The DNA of the CDR3 is TGCGCCAGCACCCCGGGCCTAGGGTCTAGCGGGGCAGATACGCAGTATTTT.

J is TRBJ1-2 and V is TRBV5-1; TRBD1 might be the D (5 bases). V lost 0 bases and J 0 bases, leaving 9 bases between the germline ends. CDR3 length equals 15 residues. Germline V gives CDR1 SGHRS, CDR2 YFSETQ. Here the CDR3 DNA reads TGCGCCAGCAGCTTGGCCAGGGAGGCTAACTATGGCTACACCTTC. This translates into CASSLAREANYGYTF.